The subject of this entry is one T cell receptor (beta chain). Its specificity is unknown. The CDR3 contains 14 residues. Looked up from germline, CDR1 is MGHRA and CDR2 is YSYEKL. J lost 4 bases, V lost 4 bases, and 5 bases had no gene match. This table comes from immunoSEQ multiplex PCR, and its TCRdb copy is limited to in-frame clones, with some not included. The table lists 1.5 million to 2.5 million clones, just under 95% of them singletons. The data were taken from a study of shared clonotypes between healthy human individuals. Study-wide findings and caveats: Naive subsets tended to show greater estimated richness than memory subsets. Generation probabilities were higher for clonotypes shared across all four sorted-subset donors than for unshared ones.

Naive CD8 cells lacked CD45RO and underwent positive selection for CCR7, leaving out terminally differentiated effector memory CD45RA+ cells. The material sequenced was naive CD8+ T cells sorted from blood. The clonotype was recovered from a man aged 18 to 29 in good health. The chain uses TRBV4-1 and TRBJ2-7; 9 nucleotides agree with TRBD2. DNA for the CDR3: TGCGCCAGCAGCCTTCGTCTAGCGGGATACGAGCAGTACTTC. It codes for CASSLRLAGYEQYF.